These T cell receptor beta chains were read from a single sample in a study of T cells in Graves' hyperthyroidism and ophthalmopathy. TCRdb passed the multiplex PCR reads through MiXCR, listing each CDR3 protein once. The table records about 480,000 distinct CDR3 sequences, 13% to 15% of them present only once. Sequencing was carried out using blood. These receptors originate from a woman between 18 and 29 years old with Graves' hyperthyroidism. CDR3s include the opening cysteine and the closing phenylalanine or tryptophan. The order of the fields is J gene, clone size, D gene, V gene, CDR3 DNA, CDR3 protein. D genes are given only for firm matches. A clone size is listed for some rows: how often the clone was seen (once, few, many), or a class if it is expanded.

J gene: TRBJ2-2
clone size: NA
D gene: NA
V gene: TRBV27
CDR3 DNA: TGTGCCAGCAGTTTATCGATTGCGGAAACCTTTACCGGGGAGCTGTTTTTT
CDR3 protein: CASSLSIAETFTGELFF

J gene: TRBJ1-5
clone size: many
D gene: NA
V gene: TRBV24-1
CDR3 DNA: TGTGCCACCCGAGGCAGTTGGAATCAGCCCCAGCATTTT
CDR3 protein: CATRGSWNQPQHF

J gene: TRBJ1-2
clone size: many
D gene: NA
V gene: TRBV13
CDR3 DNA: TGTGCCAGCAGCTCACGAGGCGCCTATGGCTACACCTTC
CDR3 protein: CASSSRGAYGYTF

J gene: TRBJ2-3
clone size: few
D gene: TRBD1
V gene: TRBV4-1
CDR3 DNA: TGCGCCAGCAGCCAAATAACAGGGGGTTTCTCAGATACGCAGTATTTT
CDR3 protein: CASSQITGGFSDTQYF

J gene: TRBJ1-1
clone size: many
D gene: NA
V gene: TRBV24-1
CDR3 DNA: TGTGCCACCAGTTCTGACAGAAACACTGAAGCTTTCTTT
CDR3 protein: CATSSDRNTEAFF

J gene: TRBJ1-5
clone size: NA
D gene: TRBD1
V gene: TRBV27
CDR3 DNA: TGTGCCGGCAGTTCACAGGGGGCGCGGCAGCCCCAGCATTTT
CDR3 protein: CAGSSQGARQPQHF

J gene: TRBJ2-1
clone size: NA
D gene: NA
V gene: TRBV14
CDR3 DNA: TGTGCCAGCAGCCAAGATTGGGCAAGTAATGAGCAGTTCTTC
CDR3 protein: CASSQDWASNEQFF

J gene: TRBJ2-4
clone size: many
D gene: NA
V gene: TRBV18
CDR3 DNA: TGTGCCAGCTCACCTCGGGACCGTAAAAACATTCAGTACTTC
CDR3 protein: CASSPRDRKNIQYF

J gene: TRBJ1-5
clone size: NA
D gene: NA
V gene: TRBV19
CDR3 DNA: TGTGCCAGTAGCAGCCGAGGGGACCCAGCCAATCAGCCCCAGCATTTT
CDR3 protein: CASSSRGDPANQPQHF

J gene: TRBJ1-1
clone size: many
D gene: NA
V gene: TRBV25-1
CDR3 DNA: TGTGCCAGCAGAACAGGGCCTGAAGCTTTCTTT
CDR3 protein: CASRTGPEAFF

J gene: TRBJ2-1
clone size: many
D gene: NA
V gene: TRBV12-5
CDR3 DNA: TGTGCTAGTGGTTTGCGCGTGGGAGTCTACAATGAGCAGTTCTTC
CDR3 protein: CASGLRVGVYNEQFF

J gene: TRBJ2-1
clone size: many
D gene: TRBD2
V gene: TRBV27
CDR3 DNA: TGTGCCAGCAGTTTACGGGGACTAGTATACAATGAGCAGTTCTTC
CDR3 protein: CASSLRGLVYNEQFF

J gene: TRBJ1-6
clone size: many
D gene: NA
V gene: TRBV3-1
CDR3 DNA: TGTGCCAGCAGCCAAGGCCTGGGGACGGGTAATTCACCCCTCCACTTT
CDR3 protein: CASSQGLGTGNSPLHF

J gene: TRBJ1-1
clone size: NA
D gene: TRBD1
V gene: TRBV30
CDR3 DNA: TGTGCCTGGAGTGCCGGGACAGAATTTCCAGCTTTCTTT
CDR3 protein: CAWSAGTEFPAFF

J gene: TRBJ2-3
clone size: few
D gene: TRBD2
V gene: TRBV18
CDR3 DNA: TGTGCCAGCTCACCAACGGAACGGGAGGGGACAGATACGCAGTATTTT
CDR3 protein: CASSPTEREGTDTQYF

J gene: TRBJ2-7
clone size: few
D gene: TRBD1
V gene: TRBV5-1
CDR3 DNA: TGCGCCAGCAGCTCGAGACAGGGGCTTTCCTACGAGCAGTACTTC
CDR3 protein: CASSSRQGLSYEQYF

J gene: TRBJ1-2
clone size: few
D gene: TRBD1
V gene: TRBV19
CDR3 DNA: TGTGCCAGTAGTATCCCGATACAGGGGAAAATTTATGGCTACACCTTC
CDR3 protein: CASSIPIQGKIYGYTF

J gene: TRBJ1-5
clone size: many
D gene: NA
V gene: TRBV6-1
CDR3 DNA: TGTGCCAGCAGCCCCGACGGCGTCGGTCAGCCCCAGCATTTT
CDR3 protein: CASSPDGVGQPQHF

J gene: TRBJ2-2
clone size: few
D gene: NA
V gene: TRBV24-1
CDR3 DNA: TGTGCCACCGGCTCAGCCACCACCGGGGAGCTGTTTTTT
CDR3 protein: CATGSATTGELFF

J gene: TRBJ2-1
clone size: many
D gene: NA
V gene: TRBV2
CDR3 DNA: TGTGCCAGCAACGGGATCGATGAGCAGTTCTTC
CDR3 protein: CASNGIDEQFF

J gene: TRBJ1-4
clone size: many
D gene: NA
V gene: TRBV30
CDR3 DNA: TGTGCCTGGAGCGGGCCTCCGATGGGGGAAAAACTGTTTTTT
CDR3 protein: CAWSGPPMGEKLFF

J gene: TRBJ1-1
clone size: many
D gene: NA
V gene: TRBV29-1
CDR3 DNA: TGCAGCGTCATTTGGTTAATGAACACTGAAGCTTTCTTT
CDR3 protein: CSVIWLMNTEAFF

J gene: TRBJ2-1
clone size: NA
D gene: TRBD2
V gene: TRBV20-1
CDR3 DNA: TGCAGTGCTAGAACTAGCGGGAGCGGAAATGAGCAGTTCTTC
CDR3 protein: CSARTSGSGNEQFF

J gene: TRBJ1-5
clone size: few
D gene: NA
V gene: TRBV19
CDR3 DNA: TGTGCCAGTAGTATAGACAGATACAATCAGCCCCAGCATTTT
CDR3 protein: CASSIDRYNQPQHF

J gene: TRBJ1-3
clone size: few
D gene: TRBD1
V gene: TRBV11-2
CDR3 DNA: TGTGCCAGCAGCTATACAGGGGGGGGAAACACCATATATTTT
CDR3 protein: CASSYTGGGNTIYF

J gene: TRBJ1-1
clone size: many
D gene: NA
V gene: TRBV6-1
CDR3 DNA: TGTGCCAGCAGTGAGAGGCTGAACACTGAAGCTTTCTTT
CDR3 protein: CASSERLNTEAFF

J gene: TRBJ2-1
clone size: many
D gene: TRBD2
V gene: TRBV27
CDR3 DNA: TGTGCCACAGGGGGGACTAGCGTCCACATTATGGGCTATGAGCAGTTCTTC
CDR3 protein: CATGGTSVHIMGYEQFF

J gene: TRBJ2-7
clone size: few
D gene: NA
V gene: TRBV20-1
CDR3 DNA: TGCAGTGCGAAGGGGACGGCGAACTACGAGCAGTACTTC
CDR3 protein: CSAKGTANYEQYF

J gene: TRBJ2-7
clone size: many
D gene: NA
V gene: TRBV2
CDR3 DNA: TGTGCCAGCAGTGAGTTGTCCTCCTACGAGCAGTACTTC
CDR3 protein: CASSELSSYEQYF

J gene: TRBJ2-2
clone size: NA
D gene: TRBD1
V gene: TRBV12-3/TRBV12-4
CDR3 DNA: TGTGCCAGCACGGGACAGGGGACGGCCGGGGAGCTGTTTTTT
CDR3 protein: CASTGQGTAGELFF

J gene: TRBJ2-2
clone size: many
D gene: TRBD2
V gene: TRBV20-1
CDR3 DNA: TGCAGTGCCCCCTTGGTGGGAGGGCGCGGAGGGGAGCTGTTTTTT
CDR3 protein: CSAPLVGGRGGELFF

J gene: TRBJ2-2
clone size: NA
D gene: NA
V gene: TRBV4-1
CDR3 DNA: TGCGCCAGCAGCCAACCGTCTAGCGCCACCGGGGAGCTGTTTTTT
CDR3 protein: CASSQPSSATGELFF

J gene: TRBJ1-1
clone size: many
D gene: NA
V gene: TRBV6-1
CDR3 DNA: TGTGCCAGCAGCAATGGGGTATTTAATGAAGCTTTCTTT
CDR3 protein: CASSNGVFNEAFF

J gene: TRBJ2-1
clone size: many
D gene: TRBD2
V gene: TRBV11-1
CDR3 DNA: TGTGCCAGCAGCTCCTGGACTAGCGGAGTTTACAATGAGCAGTTCTTC
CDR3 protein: CASSSWTSGVYNEQFF

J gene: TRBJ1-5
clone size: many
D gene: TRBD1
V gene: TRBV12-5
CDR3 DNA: TGTGCTAGTGATACAGGGGGCGCGGAGGTTGATCAGCCCCAGCATTTT
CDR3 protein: CASDTGGAEVDQPQHF

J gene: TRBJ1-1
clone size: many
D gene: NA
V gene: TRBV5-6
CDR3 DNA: TGTGCCAGCAGCGCACAAACAGGGACGAACACTGAAGCTTTCTTT
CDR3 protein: CASSAQTGTNTEAFF

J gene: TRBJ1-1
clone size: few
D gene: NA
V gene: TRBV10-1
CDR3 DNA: TGCGCCAGCAGTGAGCTGAGAGGGAAGGCTGAAGCTTTCTTT
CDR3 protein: CASSELRGKAEAFF

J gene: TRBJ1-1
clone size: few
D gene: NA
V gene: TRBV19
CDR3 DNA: TGTGCCAGTAGTAAGGGTGGGATGATGAACACTGAAGCTTTCTTT
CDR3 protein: CASSKGGMMNTEAFF

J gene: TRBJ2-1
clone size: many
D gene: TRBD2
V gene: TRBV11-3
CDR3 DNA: TGTGCCAGCAGCTTAGGCGACGGACTAGCGGGAGTGAATGAGCAGTTCTTC
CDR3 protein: CASSLGDGLAGVNEQFF

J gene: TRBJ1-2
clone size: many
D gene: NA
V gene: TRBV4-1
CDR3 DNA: TGCGCCAGCAGCCAAGGGCAGACGGAAGGCTACACCTTC
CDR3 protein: CASSQGQTEGYTF

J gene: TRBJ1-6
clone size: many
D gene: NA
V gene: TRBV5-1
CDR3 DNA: TGCGCCAGCAGCTTGGCCAGTATGGGGGCCCTCCACTTT
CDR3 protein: CASSLASMGALHF

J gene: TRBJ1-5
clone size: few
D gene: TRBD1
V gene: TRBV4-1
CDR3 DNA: TGCGCCAGCAGCCAAGGAGGGACAGAGGGTCAGCCCCAGCATTTT
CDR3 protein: CASSQGGTEGQPQHF

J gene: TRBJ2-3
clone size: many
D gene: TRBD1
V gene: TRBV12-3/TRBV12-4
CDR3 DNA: TGTGCCAGCAGCTATGGGGACAGGAGGGGCCATACGCAGTATTTT
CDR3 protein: CASSYGDRRGHTQYF

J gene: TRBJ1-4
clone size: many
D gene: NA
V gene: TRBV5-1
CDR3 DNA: TGCGCCAGCAGCATCTCCCCCGGCAGGGGTAGGGAAAAACTGTTTTTT
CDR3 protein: CASSISPGRGREKLFF

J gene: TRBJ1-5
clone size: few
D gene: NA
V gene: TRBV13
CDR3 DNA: TGTGCCAGCAGCGTCGCGGGGAATAGCAATCAGCCCCAGCATTTT
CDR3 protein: CASSVAGNSNQPQHF

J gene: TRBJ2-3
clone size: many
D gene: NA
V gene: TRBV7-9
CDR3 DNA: TGTGCCAGCACCGCCCCGGATACGCAGTATTTT
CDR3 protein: CASTAPDTQYF

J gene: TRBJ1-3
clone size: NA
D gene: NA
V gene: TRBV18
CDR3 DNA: TGTGCCAGCTCACCACCCCCTTCAGGGACGGGAAACACCATATATTTT
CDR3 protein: CASSPPPSGTGNTIYF

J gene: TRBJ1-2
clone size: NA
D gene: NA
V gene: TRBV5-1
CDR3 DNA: TGCGCCAGCGCCCTGAGCGAGGGTGGCTATGGCTACACCTTC
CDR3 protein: CASALSEGGYGYTF

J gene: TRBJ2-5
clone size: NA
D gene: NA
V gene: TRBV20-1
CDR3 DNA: TGCAGTGCTAGTACAGGGAAAGAGACCCAGTACTTC
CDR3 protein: CSASTGKETQYF

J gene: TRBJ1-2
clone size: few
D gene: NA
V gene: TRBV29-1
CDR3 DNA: TGCAGCGTTGACTGGGACTTCGGCTATGGCTACACCTTC
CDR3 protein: CSVDWDFGYGYTF

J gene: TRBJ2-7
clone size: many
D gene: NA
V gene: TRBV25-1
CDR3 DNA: TGTGCCAGCAGTGAAGGGGCGGGAAGAGTGGACGAGCAGTACTTC
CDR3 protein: CASSEGAGRVDEQYF

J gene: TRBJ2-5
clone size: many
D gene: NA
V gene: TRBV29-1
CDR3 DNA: TGCAGCGTCCCAATACTGAGCATCCAGTACTTC
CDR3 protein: CSVPILSIQYF

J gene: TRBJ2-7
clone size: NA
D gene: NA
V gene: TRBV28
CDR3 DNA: TGTGCCAGCAGCCCCTTCCGCGAATACGAGCAGTACTTC
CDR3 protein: CASSPFREYEQYF

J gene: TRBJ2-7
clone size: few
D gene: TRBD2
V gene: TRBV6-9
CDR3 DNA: TGTGCCAGCAGTTACGCGGGGGAGTCCTACGAGCAGTACTTC
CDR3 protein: CASSYAGESYEQYF

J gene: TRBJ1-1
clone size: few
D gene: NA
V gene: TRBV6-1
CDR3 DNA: TGTGCCAGCAGTCGGGGTGAGACTGAAGCTTTCTTT
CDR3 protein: CASSRGETEAFF

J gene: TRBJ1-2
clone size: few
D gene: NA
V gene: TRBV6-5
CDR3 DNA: TGTGCCAGCAGTTACAGGGACGGGATAAACTATGGCTACACCTTC
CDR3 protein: CASSYRDGINYGYTF

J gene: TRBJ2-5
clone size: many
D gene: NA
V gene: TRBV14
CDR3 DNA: TGTGCCAGCAGCCCTAGGGGCGACATACGACACGGGACCCAGTACTTC
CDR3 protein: CASSPRGDIRHGTQYF

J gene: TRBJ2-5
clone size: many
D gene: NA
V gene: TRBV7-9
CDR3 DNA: TGTGCCAGCAGGGACGGCGGATGGGCCCAGTACTTC
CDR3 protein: CASRDGGWAQYF